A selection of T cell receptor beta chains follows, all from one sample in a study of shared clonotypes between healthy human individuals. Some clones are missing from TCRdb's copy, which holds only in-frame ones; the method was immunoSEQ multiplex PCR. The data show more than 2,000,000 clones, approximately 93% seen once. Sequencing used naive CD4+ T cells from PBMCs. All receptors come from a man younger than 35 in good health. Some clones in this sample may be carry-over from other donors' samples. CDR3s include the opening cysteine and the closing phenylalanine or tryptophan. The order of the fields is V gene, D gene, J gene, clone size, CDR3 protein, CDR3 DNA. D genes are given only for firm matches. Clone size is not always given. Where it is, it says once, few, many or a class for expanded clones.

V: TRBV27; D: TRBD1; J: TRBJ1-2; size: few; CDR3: CASSLNRGTYGYTF; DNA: TGTGCCAGCAGTTTAAACAGGGGAACGTATGGCTACACCTTC
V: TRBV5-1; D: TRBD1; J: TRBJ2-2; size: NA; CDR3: CASSLAGQGHPGELFF; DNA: TGCGCCAGCAGCTTGGCTGGACAGGGTCATCCCGGGGAGCTGTTTTTT
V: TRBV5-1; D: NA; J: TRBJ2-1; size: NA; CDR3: CASSPGQSYNEQFF; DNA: TGCGCCAGCAGCCCAGGACAGTCCTACAATGAGCAGTTCTTC
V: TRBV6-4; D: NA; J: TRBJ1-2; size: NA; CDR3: CASSGSGHGYTF; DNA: TGTGCCAGCAGTGGTTCGGGGCATGGCTACACCTTC
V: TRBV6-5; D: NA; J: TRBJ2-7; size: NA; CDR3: CASSGPGVVGEQYF; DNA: TGTGCCAGCAGCGGCCCGGGGGTGGTGGGCGAGCAGTACTTC
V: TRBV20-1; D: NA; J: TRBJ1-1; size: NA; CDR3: CSPSPVEAFF; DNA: TGCAGCCCCTCGCCGGTTGAAGCTTTCTTT
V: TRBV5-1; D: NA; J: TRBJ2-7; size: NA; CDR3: CASSSLAGEPYEQYF; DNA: TGCGCCAGCAGCTCACTAGCCGGAGAGCCCTACGAGCAGTACTTC
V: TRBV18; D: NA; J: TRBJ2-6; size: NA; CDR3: CASSPQGTGANVLTF; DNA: TGTGCCAGCTCACCGCAGGGCACTGGGGCCAACGTCCTGACTTTC
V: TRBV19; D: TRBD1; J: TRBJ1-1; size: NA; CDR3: CASTSGQPANTEAFF; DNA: TGTGCCAGTACCTCGGGACAGCCGGCGAACACTGAAGCTTTCTTT
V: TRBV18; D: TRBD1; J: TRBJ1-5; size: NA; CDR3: CASSQQGANQPQHF; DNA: TGTGCCAGCTCACAACAGGGGGCCAATCAGCCCCAGCATTTT
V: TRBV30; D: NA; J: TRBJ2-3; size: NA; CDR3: CAWSGGSADTQYF; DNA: TGTGCCTGGAGTGGAGGGAGTGCAGATACGCAGTATTTT
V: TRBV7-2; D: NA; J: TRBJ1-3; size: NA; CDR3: CASSRDLSSGNTIYF; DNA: TGTGCCAGCAGCCGGGACCTCAGCTCTGGAAACACCATATATTTT
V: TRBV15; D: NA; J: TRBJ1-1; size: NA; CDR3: CATSREWRGTEAFF; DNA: TGTGCCACCAGCAGAGAATGGCGGGGGACTGAAGCTTTCTTT
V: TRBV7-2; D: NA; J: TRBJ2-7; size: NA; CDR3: CASSYTREYEQYF; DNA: TGTGCCAGCAGCTACACCCGGGAGTACGAGCAGTACTTC
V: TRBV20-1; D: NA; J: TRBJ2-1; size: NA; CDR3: CSEGTYNEQFF; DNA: TGCAGCGAAGGAACCTACAATGAGCAGTTCTTC
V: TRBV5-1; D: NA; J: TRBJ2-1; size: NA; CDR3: CASSPSPFLGSNEQFF; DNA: TGCGCCAGCAGCCCCTCTCCGTTTCTGGGTTCCAATGAGCAGTTCTTC
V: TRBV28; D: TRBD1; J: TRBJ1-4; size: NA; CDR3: CASSFQGANEKLFF; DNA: TGTGCCAGCAGTTTCCAGGGGGCAAATGAAAAACTGTTTTTT
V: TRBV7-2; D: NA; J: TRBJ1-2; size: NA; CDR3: CASSLSPGNYGYTF; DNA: TGTGCCAGCAGCTTATCGCCGGGGAACTATGGCTACACCTTC
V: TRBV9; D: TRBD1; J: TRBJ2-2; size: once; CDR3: CASSVSRQGATTGELFF; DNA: TGTGCCAGCAGCGTATCCAGACAGGGGGCTACCACCGGGGAGCTGTTTTTT
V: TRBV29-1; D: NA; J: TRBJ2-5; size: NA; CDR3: CSVAKGGAQETQYF; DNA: TGCAGCGTCGCAAAGGGGGGGGCACAAGAGACCCAGTACTTC
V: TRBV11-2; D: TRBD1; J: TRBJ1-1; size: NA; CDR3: CASSRQGTATEAFF; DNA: TGTGCCAGCAGCAGACAAGGGACAGCAACTGAAGCTTTCTTT
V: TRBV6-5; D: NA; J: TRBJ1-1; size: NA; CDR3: CASSYKGQNTEAFF; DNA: TGTGCCAGCAGTTACAAGGGACAGAACACTGAAGCTTTCTTT
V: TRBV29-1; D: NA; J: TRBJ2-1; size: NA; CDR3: CSVAPLYNEQFF; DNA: TGCAGCGTTGCCCCCTTGTACAATGAGCAGTTCTTC
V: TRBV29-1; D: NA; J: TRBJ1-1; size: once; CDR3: CSVGGALGNTEAFF; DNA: TGCAGCGTTGGAGGGGCACTTGGCAACACTGAAGCTTTCTTT
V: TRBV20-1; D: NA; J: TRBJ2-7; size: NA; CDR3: CSASPAEKQYF; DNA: TGCAGTGCTAGCCCCGCCGAGAAGCAGTACTTC
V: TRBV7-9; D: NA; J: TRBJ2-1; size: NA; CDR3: CASSYYRTPAYNEQFF; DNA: TGTGCCAGCAGCTACTACAGGACTCCGGCCTACAATGAGCAGTTCTTC